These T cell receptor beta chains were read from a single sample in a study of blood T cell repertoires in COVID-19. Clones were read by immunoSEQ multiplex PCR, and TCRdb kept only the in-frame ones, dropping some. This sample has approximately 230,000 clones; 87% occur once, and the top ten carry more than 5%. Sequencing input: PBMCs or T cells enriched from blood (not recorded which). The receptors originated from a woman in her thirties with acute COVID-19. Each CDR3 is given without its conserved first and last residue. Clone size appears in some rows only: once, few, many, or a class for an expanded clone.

cdr3_aa: ASSELAGGVYNEQF
clone_size: .
v_call: TRBV25-1
j_call: TRBJ2-1

cdr3_aa: ASKGQLSSSYEQY
clone_size: .
v_call: TRBV11-1
j_call: TRBJ2-7

cdr3_aa: ASSPIYVRMNTEAF
clone_size: .
v_call: TRBV28
j_call: TRBJ1-1

cdr3_aa: ASSLGMTGDTYGYT
clone_size: .
v_call: TRBV7-9
j_call: TRBJ1-2

cdr3_aa: ASSASGDSYNEQF
clone_size: .
v_call: TRBV9
j_call: TRBJ2-1

cdr3_aa: ATVQGRYEQY
clone_size: .
v_call: TRBV28
j_call: TRBJ2-7

cdr3_aa: ASSLDGAAGEAF
clone_size: .
v_call: TRBV5-8
j_call: TRBJ1-1

cdr3_aa: AISEGGLAGGSYEQY
clone_size: few
v_call: TRBV10-3
j_call: TRBJ2-7

cdr3_aa: ASSLGTSGGLLYNEQF
clone_size: .
v_call: TRBV5-1
j_call: TRBJ2-1

cdr3_aa: AWSVAEKLF
clone_size: .
v_call: TRBV30
j_call: TRBJ1-4

cdr3_aa: AWNLGHSNQPQH
clone_size: .
v_call: TRBV30
j_call: TRBJ1-5

cdr3_aa: SVRDTSYEQY
clone_size: once
v_call: TRBV29-1
j_call: TRBJ2-7

cdr3_aa: ASSVGEGGEQY
clone_size: .
v_call: TRBV9
j_call: TRBJ2-7

cdr3_aa: SARRGGTQH
clone_size: .
v_call: TRBV20-1
j_call: TRBJ1-5

cdr3_aa: ANTRGHTGSPVVTNYGYT
clone_size: .
v_call: TRBV19
j_call: TRBJ1-2

cdr3_aa: ASRRVLGLGNQPQH
clone_size: .
v_call: TRBV28
j_call: TRBJ1-5